The 5 T cell receptor beta chains given below trace back to one sample, sequenced in a study of beta chain features in type 1 diabetes. Whole-study findings and limits: Shortening that was moderate but significant affected the TCRB CDR3s of Type 1 diabetes patients in all four CD4+ subsets.

Sequenced material consisted of expressed TCRB transcripts (all of the isolated RNA was reverse transcribed). Clones were read by immunoSEQ multiplex PCR, and TCRdb kept only the in-frame ones, dropping some. The table lists roughly 250,000 clones, roughly 21% of them singletons. No antigen is known for these receptors. The sequencing input was naive CD4+ T cells from blood. The receptor set was obtained from a woman aged 35 to 49 with type 1 diabetes.

This clone has a handful of counts. The rearrangement joins TRBV27 to TRBJ1-3; a weak D match, TRBD1 (6 bases). Germline values: CDR1 MNHEY, CDR2 SMNVEV (reference sequence). This CDR3 contains 13 residues. The V gene lost 6 bases and the J gene lost 4 bases, with 10 bases spanning the gap. CDR3 sequence (DNA): TGTGCCAGCAGGGGGACAAGCGGAAACACCATATATTTT. Translation: CASRGTSGNTIYF.

This clone was counted between two and nine times. The chain links TRBV27 to TRBJ2-1; 12 positions match TRBD2. In germline, CDR1 is MNHEY, CDR2 SMNVEV (reference sequence). V lost 6 bases, J lost 10 bases, and 10 bases stayed unmatched. The CDR3 has 15 residues. The CDR3 bases are TGTGCCAGCAGCCACCCTAGCGGGGGGGGCTGGGAGCAGTTCTTC. Translating it yields CASSHPSGGGWEQFF.

Comments on this clone: Other DNA variants within this sample encode the same CDR3. The chain carries TRBV2 and TRBJ2-1, with D possibly being TRBD2 (5 bases). Between the trimmed V and J ends, which lost 6 bases and 0 bases, there was a span of 6 bases. Germline loops: CDR1 SNHLY, CDR2 FYNNEI. The CDR3 spans 13 residues. The CDR3 loop reads CASSRDSYNEQFF. The CDR3 DNA sequence: TGTGCCAGCAGCCGGGACTCCTACAATGAGCAGTTCTTC.

CDR3 protein: CASSVGGTEQYF. The CDR3 nucleotides read TGTGCCAGCAGCGTAGGTGGCACCGAGCAGTACTTC. V is TRBV9 and J is TRBJ2-7; D remains ambiguous. Germline values: CDR1 SGDLS, CDR2 YYNGEE. Deletions cut 0 bases from V and 6 bases from J, with 7 bases between. The CDR3 is made up of 12 amino acids.

This chain uses TRBV20-1 with TRBJ1-1; D is unresolved. Between the trimmed V and J ends, which lost 6 bases and 8 bases, there was a span of 4 bases. There are 8 residues in the CDR3. The germline V gene has CDR1 DFQATT and CDR2 SNEGSKA (reference sequence). DNA of the CDR3: TGCAGTGCCTACGAAGCTTTCTTT. Protein: CSAYEAFF.